This T cell receptor (beta chain) was identified in a study of cytomegalovirus exposure and HLA in healthy donors. Note on this clone: The antigen remains unidentified.

General study results and limits: What a later analysis reportedly showed was that an Asian-associated ancestry cluster had fewer N-insertions than the 666-donor mean. A cluster of highly shared sequence variants was likely a sequencing artifact. The study listed approximately 170 cytomegalovirus-associated TCR beta chains.

PCR amplification relied on 60 Vbeta primers (plus 13 Jbeta primers). Here immunoSEQ multiplex PCR was the method, and the copy in TCRdb shows in-frame clones only, minus some. Seen here are under 150,000 clones, 80% to 90% observed once, and the top ten hold approximately 6%. At collection, donors were nominally healthy, but unrecorded immune exposures were probable. V was cut by 3 bases and J by 0 bases, with 9 bases left in between. This CDR3 comprises 14 residues. The V gene's germline CDR1 is SGHAT and CDR2 FQNNGV. This clonotype was obtained from a woman in her forties in good health and CMV-seropositive. The sample taken for sequencing was PBMCs. The genes are TRBV11-2 and TRBJ2-7; D uncertain. CDR3 loop: CASSFAGASYEQYF. Here the CDR3 DNA reads TGTGCCAGCAGCTTTGCCGGAGCCTCCTACGAGCAGTACTTC.